The 25 T cell receptor beta chains in this list originate from one sample, sequenced in a study of beta chain features in type 1 diabetes. General study findings and limits: Type 1 diabetes patients had moderately but significantly shorter TCRB CDR3s in all four CD4+ subsets.

The entirety of the isolated RNA underwent reverse transcription, so expressed TCRB transcripts were sequenced. Generated by immunoSEQ multiplex PCR, the TCRdb table keeps only in-frame clones and is missing some. The table records about 70,000 clones, 49% of them present only once. These TCRs are of unknown antigen specificity. Sequences were obtained from central memory CD4+ T cells from blood. Receptor source: a man aged 30 to 39 with type 1 diabetes.

The rearrangement joins TRBV6-1 to TRBJ1-4, with 8 bases fitting TRBD1. The CDR3 runs to 16 residues. The junction had 12 bases not matched to a gene; V was cut back by 4 bases and J by 8 bases. Germline lookup yields CDR1 MNHNS and CDR2 SASEGT. CDR3 sequence reads: CASSAWQGAKEEKLFF. CDR3 nucleotide sequence: TGTGCCAGCAGTGCCTGGCAGGGGGCCAAGGAGGAAAAACTGTTTTTT.

This sequence joins TRBV10-3 and TRBJ2-3, with 8 nucleotides matching TRBD1. CDR1 and CDR2 (germline): ENHRY, SYGVKD. The CDR3 is 15 amino acids. Trimming took 6 bases from V and 0 from J; bases not matched to a gene: 5. The chain's CDR3 is CAISSGGSSTDTQYF. The CDR3 DNA reads TGTGCCATCAGCTCAGGGGGCTCCAGCACAGATACGCAGTATTTT.

The genes are TRBV10-3 and TRBJ2-7; TRBD1 agrees at 8 bases. CDR1 and CDR2 (germline): ENHRY, SYGVKD. The CDR3 length is 14 residues. V lost 2 bases to trimming and J lost 5 bases; unmatched junction nucleotides: 5. The CDR3 DNA is TGTGCCATCAGTGAGAGACAGGGGTTCGACGAGCAGTACTTC. Protein: CAISERQGFDEQYF.

A few counts support this clone. The chain joins TRBV18 to TRBJ2-1, with TRBD2 identical over 11 bases. The length of the CDR3 is 15 residues. The V and J ends lost 3 bases and 6 bases, in that order; junction bases with no gene match: 4. Germline assignment: CDR1 KGHSH and CDR2 LQKENI. The CDR3 DNA follows: TGTGCCAGCTCACCTACTAGCGGGGGAGGCAATGAGCAGTTCTTC. This sequence encodes CASSPTSGGGNEQFF.

The chain is built from TRBV18 and TRBJ2-2; D might be TRBD2 (5 bases). Deletions cut 0 bases from V and 4 bases from J, with 12 bases between. Germline V gene sequence: CDR1 KGHSH, CDR2 LQKENI. The CDR3 covers 16 residues. CDR3 loop: CASSPPFSGGTGELFF. CDR3 sequence (DNA): TGTGCCAGCTCACCACCGTTTAGTGGAGGCACCGGGGAGCTGTTTTTT.

This clone was observed a handful of times. V is TRBV4-1 and J is TRBJ2-5; D call uncertain. V shed 0 bases and J shed 4 bases, with 6 bases lying between them. Germline-derived CDR1 and CDR2 are MGHRA and YSYEKL. The CDR3 has 13 amino acids. Written as DNA, the CDR3 is TGCGCCAGCAGCCAAGACGCGAGAGAGACCCAGTACTTC. It encodes CASSQDARETQYF.

CDR3 region: CASISGFMNTEAFF. For the CDR3, the DNA is TGTGCCAGCATCTCAGGATTCATGAACACTGAAGCTTTCTTT. The genes are TRBV6-1 and TRBJ1-1; D call uncertain. Germline V gene sequence: CDR1 MNHNS, CDR2 SASEGT. The V gene lost 7 bases and the J gene lost 0 bases, with 12 bases spanning the gap. This CDR3 has 14 amino acids.

V and J are TRBV30 and TRBJ1-1, with 7 bases matching TRBD1. CDR1 is GTSNPN, CDR2 SVGIG, per germline (reference sequence). CDR3 length equals 13 residues. The V segment lost 4 bases and the J segment 1 base; nucleotides outside the gene matches: 3. The CDR3 loop reads CAWTTGRNTEAFF. DNA of the CDR3: TGTGCCTGGACGACAGGGAGGAACACTGAAGCTTTCTTT.

This chain links TRBV7-9 with TRBJ1-6; tentative D call: TRBD1 (6 bases). CDR1 SEHNR and CDR2 FQNEAQ come from the germline V gene (reference sequence). The CDR3 totals 15 residues. V shed 5 bases and J shed 5 bases, with 13 bases lying between them. CDR3 sequence (DNA): TGTGCCAGCAGCCCAGCGACAGGCAATAATTCACCCCTCCACTTT. It specifies CASSPATGNNSPLHF.

This chain connects TRBV19 to TRBJ1-5, with 8 bases matching TRBD1. V dropped 7 bases and J dropped 1; count of bases not matched to a gene: 6. This CDR3 region has 15 residues. Germline V gene data show CDR1 as LNHDA and CDR2 as SQIVND (reference sequence). CDR3 in amino acids: CASTVTGGSNQPQHF. In DNA, the CDR3 is TGTGCCAGTACAGTCACAGGGGGAAGCAATCAGCCCCAGCATTTT.

The V and J genes are TRBV19 and TRBJ2-7, with D unclear. Per germline, CDR1 LNHDA and CDR2 SQIVND (reference sequence). V lost 6 bases and J 0 bases, leaving 12 bases between the germline ends. This CDR3 has 14 residues. The CDR3 nucleotides read TGTGCCAGTAGCCTCCAGTCAGACTCCTACGAGCAGTACTTC. Translated: CASSLQSDSYEQYF.

This chain joins TRBV5-4 and TRBJ1-1, with TRBD1 as a possible D gene (5 bases). This CDR3 is built from 15 residues. Germline lookup yields CDR1 SGHNT and CDR2 YYREEE (reference sequence). V shed 4 bases and J shed 2 bases, with 15 bases lying between them. The CDR3 DNA is TGTGCCAGCAGCCTGGACTTTACAGGAAACACTGAAGCTTTCTTT. Its protein product is CASSLDFTGNTEAFF.

J is TRBJ1-4 and V is TRBV7-9, with a tentative D call TRBD1 (5 bases). The CDR3 is made up of 15 amino acids. Trimming took off 3 bases at V and 0 bases at J, with 8 bases between the two ends. Germline CDR1 SEHNR, CDR2 FQNEAQ (reference sequence). Here the CDR3 reads CASSFGGATNEKLFF. For the CDR3, the DNA is TGTGCCAGCAGCTTCGGAGGGGCAACTAATGAAAAACTGTTTTTT.

In this sample, this clone turned up a few times. The chain links TRBV7-2 to TRBJ2-7, with D possibly matching TRBD2 (6 bases). CDR1 is SGHTA, CDR2 FQGNSA, per germline. V was shortened by 3 bases and J by 3 bases, with 12 bases between the two germline ends. This CDR3 is built from 14 residues. CDR3 sequence reads: CASSFGMGGYEQYF. Here the CDR3 DNA reads TGTGCCAGCAGCTTCGGGATGGGGGGCTACGAGCAGTACTTC.

V usage is TRBV7-9 and J usage is TRBJ2-7; the D gene is possibly TRBD1 (6 bases). V was cut by 5 bases and J by 0 bases, with 26 bases left in between. Germline lookup yields CDR1 SEHNR and CDR2 FQNEAQ (reference sequence). The CDR3 contains 19 residues. The CDR3, as DNA: TGTGCCAGCAGCCTTTTGGTCGGGGACACCCGAGGGTTCTCCTACGAGCAGTACTTC. Protein product: CASSLLVGDTRGFSYEQYF.

This chain connects TRBV10-3 to TRBJ2-3; D is unresolved. The ends were cut back, 6 bases at V and 5 bases at J, with 18 bases in the middle. The CDR3 contains 15 residues. CDR1 is ENHRY, CDR2 SYGVKD, per germline. The CDR3 is CAISKTKEEEDTQYF. The CDR3 coding sequence is TGTGCCATCAGCAAAACAAAAGAAGAAGAAGATACGCAGTATTTT.

The chain combines TRBV21-1 with TRBJ2-5; TRBD2 is the table's D call and was not checked against the DNA. TRBV21-1 corresponds to a pseudogene. The CDR3 length is 15 residues. In nucleotides, the CDR3 is TGTGCCAGCCGGGCTAGCGGGAGGCTGTGGGAGACCCAGTACTTC. It codes for CASRASGRLWETQYF.

This sequence joins TRBV29-1 and TRBJ2-3, with a weak D call TRBD1 (5 bases). The germline V gene encodes CDR1 SQVTM and CDR2 ANQGSEA. The CDR3 runs 13 residues. CDR3 DNA sequence: TGCATCCCGCCCAGGGCCAACACAGATACGCAGTATTTT. Its protein product is CIPPRANTDTQYF.

The chain has TRBV7-2 and TRBJ2-1; D call uncertain. The germline V gene has CDR1 SGHTA and CDR2 FQGNSA. CDR3 size: 12 residues. Trimming removed 6 bases at V and 7 bases at J, with 10 bases between. In DNA, the CDR3 is TGTGCCAGCAGTTGGAGCTATAATGAGCAGTTCTTC. It yields the protein CASSWSYNEQFF.

This clone came up a few times. CDR3 in amino acids: CASSLRTGAAAAQYF. In DNA, the CDR3 is TGTGCCAGCAGCCTCAGGACAGGGGCCGCTGCGGCCCAGTACTTC. The genes are TRBV5-4 and TRBJ2-5, with TRBD1 identical over 9 bases. The CDR3 has 15 amino acids. The V segment lost 4 bases and the J segment 9 bases; nucleotides outside the gene matches: 13. Germline V gene sequence: CDR1 SGHNT, CDR2 YYREEE (reference sequence).

The genes are TRBV28 and TRBJ1-2; D gene uncertain. The CDR3 length is 14 residues. Germline V lookup: CDR1 MDHEN, CDR2 SYDVKM. V gave up 5 bases and J gave up 2 bases, with 12 bases separating them. The CDR3 region is CASSQGLINYGYTF. The CDR3 nucleotides are TGTGCCAGCAGTCAAGGACTCATCAACTATGGCTACACCTTC.

The chain recombines TRBV5-4 with TRBJ2-7, with TRBD2 matching over 8 bases. Germline values: CDR1 SGHNT, CDR2 YYREEE (reference sequence). This CDR3 contains 17 residues. Losses at the gene ends were 1 base for V and 4 bases for J; bases not matched to a gene: 13. The DNA for the CDR3 is TGTGCCAGCAGCTTGCGGGAAAGAACTAGCGGACCTTACGAGCAGTACTTC. This translates into CASSLRERTSGPYEQYF.

The CDR3 spells CASSTGTGDGNTIYF. The CDR3 region has the DNA TGCGCCAGCAGCACCGGGACAGGGGACGGAAACACCATATATTTT. This chain uses TRBV5-1 with TRBJ1-3; TRBD1 matches 10 bases. J was trimmed by 4 bases and V by 4 bases; bases with no gene match: 5. Germline CDR1 is SGHRS and CDR2 is YFSETQ. The CDR3 has 15 amino acids.

In this sample, this clone turned up a few times. The chain recombines TRBV5-1 with TRBJ2-2; D gene ambiguous. Germline-derived CDR1 and CDR2 are SGHRS and YFSETQ. V dropped 0 bases and J dropped 7 bases, with 10 bases sitting between them. CDR3 length: 14 amino acids. Here the CDR3 reads CASSLGTLGGELFF. The CDR3 DNA reads TGCGCCAGCAGCTTGGGTACCCTCGGCGGGGAGCTGTTTTTT.

The CDR3 loop is CASSEQGWATEAFF. The CDR3, as DNA: TGCGCCAGCAGTGAACAGGGGTGGGCCACTGAAGCTTTCTTT. V is TRBV10-2 and J is TRBJ1-1; 7 nucleotides match TRBD1. Germline CDR1 WSHSY, CDR2 SAAADI. Unmatched junction bases numbered 5, after V lost 3 bases and J lost 4 bases. The CDR3 loop spans 14 amino acids.